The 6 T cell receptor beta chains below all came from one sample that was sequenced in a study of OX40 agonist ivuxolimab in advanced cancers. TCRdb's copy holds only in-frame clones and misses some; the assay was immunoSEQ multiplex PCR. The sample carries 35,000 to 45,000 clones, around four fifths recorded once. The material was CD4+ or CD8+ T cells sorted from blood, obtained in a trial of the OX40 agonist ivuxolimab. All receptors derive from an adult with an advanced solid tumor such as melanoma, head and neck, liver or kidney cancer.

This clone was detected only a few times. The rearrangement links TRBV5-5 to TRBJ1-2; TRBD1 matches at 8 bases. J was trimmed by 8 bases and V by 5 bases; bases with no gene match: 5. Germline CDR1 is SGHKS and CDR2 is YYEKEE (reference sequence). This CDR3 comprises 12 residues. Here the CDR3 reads CASRPGQGGYTF. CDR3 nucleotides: TGTGCCAGCAGACCCGGACAGGGAGGCTACACCTTC.

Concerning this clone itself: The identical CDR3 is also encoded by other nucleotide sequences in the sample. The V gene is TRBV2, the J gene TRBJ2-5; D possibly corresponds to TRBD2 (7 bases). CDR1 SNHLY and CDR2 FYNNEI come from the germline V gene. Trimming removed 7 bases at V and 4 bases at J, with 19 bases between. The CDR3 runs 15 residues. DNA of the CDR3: TGTGCCAGCAAGGGGGAGGGGGGCCCCGCAGAGACCCAGTACTTC. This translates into CASKGEGGPAETQYF.

The CDR3 is CVVGRQETQYF. CDR3 sequence (DNA): TGTGTAGTGGGACGGCAAGAGACCCAGTACTTC. The J gene is TRBJ2-5, the V gene TRBV6-5; D tentatively reads TRBD1 or TRBD2 (5 bases each). CDR3 length: 11 amino acids. Germline CDR1 reads MNHEY; CDR2 reads SVGAGI.

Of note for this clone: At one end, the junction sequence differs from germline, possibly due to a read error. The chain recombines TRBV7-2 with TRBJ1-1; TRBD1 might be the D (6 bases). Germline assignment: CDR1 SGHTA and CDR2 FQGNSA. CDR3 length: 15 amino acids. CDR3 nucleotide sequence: TGTGCCAGCAGCAAAGAAGGGGGGAGGATCACTGGAGCTTTCTTT. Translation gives CASSKEGGRITGAFF. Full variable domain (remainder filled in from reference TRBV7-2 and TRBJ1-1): GAGVSQSPSNKVTEKGKDVELRCDPISGHTALYWYRQSLGQGLEFLIYFQGNSAPDKSGLPSDRFSAERTGGSVSTLTIQRTQQEDSAVYLCASSKEGGRITGAFFGQGTRLTVV.

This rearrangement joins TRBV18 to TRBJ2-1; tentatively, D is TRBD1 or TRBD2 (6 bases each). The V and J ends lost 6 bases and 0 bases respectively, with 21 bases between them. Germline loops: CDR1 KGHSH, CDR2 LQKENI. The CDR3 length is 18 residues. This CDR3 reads CASSPGGGKGNSYNEQFF. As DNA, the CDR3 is TGTGCCAGCTCTCCCGGGGGCGGGAAAGGGAACTCCTACAATGAGCAGTTCTTC.

CDR3 bases: TGTGCCAGCAGCTTACCAGGTGCGGTGCTAGGCTACAATGAGCAGTTCTTC. Translated: CASSLPGAVLGYNEQFF. This sequence joins TRBV5-8 and TRBJ2-1; D gene uncertain. Germline V gene lookup returns CDR1 SGHTS and CDR2 YDEGEE. The CDR3 sequence is 17 residues long. Between the trimmed V and J ends, which lost 2 bases and 3 bases, there was a span of 18 bases.